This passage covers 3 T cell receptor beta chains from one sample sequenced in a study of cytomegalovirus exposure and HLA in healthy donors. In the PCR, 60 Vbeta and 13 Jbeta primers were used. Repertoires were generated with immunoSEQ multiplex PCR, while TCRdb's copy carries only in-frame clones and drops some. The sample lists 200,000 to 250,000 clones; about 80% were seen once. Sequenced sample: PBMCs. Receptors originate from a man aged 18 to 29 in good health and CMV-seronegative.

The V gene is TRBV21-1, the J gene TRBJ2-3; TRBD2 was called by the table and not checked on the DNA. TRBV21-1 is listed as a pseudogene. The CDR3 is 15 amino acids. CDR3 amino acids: CASSARGCSTDTQYF. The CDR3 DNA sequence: TGTGCCAGCAGCGCTCGGGGGTGTAGCACAGATACGCAGTATTTT.

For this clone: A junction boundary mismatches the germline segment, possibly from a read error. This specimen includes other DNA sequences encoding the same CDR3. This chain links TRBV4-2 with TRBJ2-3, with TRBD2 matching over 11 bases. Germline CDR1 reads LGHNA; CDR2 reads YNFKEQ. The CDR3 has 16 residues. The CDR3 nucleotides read TGTGCCAGTAGCCAAGATCGGCTAGCGGGAGGTGATACGCAGTATTTT. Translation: CASSQDRLAGGDTQYF.

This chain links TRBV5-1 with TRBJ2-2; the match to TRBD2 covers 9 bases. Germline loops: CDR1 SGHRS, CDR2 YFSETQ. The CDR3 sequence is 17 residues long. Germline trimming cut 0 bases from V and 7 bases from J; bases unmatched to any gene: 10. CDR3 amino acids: CASSLAPIAGAGGELFF. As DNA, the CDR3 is TGCGCCAGCAGCTTGGCCCCTATAGCGGGAGCAGGCGGGGAGCTGTTTTTT.